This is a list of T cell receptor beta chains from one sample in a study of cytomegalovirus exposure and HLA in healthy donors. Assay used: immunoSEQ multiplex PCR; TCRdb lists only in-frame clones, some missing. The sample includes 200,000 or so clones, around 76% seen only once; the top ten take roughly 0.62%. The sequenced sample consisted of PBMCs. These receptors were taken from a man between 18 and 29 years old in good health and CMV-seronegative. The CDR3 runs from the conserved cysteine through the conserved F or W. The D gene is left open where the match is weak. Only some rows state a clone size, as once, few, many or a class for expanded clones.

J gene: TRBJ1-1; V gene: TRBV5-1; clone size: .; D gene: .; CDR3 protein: CASRESGSRTEAFF; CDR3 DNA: TGCGCCAGCAGAGAAAGTGGTTCGAGGACTGAAGCTTTCTTT
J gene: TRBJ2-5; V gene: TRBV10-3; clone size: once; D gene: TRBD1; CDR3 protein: CAISGDSRETQYF; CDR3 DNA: TGTGCCATCAGTGGGGACAGCAGAGAGACCCAGTACTTC
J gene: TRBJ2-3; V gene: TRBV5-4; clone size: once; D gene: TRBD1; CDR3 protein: CASSGATRQGGPRTDTQYF; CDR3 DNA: TGTGCCAGCAGCGGGGCCACACGACAGGGCGGTCCCCGCACAGATACGCAGTATTTT
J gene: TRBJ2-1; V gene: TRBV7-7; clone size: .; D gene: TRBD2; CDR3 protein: CASSPTLGLALHNEQFF; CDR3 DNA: TGTGCTAGCAGCCCCACCCTAGGACTAGCGCTACACAATGAGCAGTTCTTC
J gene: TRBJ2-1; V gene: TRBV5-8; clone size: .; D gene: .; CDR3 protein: CASSFTERAAYNEQFF; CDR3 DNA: TGTGCCAGCAGCTTCACTGAGCGGGCCGCCTACAATGAGCAGTTCTTC
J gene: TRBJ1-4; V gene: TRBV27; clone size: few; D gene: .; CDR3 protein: CASSLAGVEKLFF; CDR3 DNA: TGTGCCAGCAGTTTAGCGGGGGTGGAAAAACTGTTTTTT
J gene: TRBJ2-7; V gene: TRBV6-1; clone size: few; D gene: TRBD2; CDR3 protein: CASSEWAREPSYEQYF; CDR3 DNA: TGTGCCAGCAGTGAATGGGCGCGGGAGCCCTCCTACGAGCAGTACTTC
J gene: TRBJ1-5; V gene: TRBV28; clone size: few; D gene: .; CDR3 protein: CASSFSGGLNQPQHF; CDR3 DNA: TGTGCCAGCAGTTTCTCGGGTGGGTTGAATCAGCCCCAGCATTTT
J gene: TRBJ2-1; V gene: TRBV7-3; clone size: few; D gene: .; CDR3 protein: CASSSGVGSYNEQFF; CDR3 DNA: TGTGCCAGCAGCTCAGGGGTGGGGTCCTACAATGAGCAGTTCTTC
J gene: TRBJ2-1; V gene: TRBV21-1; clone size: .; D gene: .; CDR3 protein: CASSKGCSSRRLEGSNEQFF; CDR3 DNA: TGTGCCAGCAGCAAAGGATGTTCTAGTCGGCGACTAGAGGGTTCCAATGAGCAGTTCTTC
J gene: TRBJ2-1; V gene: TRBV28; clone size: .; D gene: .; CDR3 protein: CASTDIGSAYNEQFF; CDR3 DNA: TGTGCCAGCACTGACATCGGGAGTGCCTACAATGAGCAGTTCTTC
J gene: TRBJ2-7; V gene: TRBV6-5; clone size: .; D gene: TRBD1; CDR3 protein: CASSYSTGIYYEQYF; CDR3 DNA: TGTGCCAGCAGTTACTCGACAGGGATTTACTACGAGCAGTACTTC
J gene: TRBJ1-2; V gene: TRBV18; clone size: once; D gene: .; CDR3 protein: CASSPGAPDGYTF; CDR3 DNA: TGTGCCAGCTCACCAGGGGCGCCGGACGGCTACACCTTC
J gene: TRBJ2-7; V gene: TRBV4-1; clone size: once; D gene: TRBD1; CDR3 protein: CASSRSGTGNYEQYF; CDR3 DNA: TGCGCCAGCAGCCGATCCGGGACAGGGAACTACGAGCAGTACTTC
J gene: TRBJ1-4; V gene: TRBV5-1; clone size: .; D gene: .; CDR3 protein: CASSPGRDEKLFF; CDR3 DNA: TGCGCCAGCAGCCCGGGCAGGGATGAAAAACTGTTTTTT
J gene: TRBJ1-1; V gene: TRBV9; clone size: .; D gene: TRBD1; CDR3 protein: CASSVRDRNTEAFF; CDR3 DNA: TGTGCCAGCAGCGTACGGGACAGGAACACTGAAGCTTTCTTT
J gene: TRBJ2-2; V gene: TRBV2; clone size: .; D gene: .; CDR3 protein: CAVLNGELFF; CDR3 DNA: TGTGCCGTACTGAACGGGGAGCTGTTTTTT
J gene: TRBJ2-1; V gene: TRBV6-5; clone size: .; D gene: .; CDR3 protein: CASSYEAGGPNEQFF; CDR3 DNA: TGTGCCAGCAGTTACGAAGCGGGTGGACCCAATGAGCAGTTCTTC
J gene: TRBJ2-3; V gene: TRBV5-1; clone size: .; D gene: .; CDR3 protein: CASSLGAEASTDTQYF; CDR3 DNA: TGCGCCAGCAGCTTGGGAGCGGAGGCTAGCACAGATACGCAGTATTTT
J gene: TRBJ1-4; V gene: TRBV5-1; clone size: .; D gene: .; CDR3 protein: CASSFGGGEKLFF; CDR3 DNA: TGCGCCAGCAGCTTCGGGGGGGGTGAAAAACTGTTTTTT
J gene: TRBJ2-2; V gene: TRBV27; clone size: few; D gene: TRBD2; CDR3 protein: CASSLSYGLAANTGELFF; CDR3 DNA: TGTGCCAGCAGTTTATCGTATGGGCTAGCGGCGAACACCGGGGAGCTGTTTTTT
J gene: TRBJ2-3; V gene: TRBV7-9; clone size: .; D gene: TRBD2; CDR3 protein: CASSVGGTRADTQYF; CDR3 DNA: TGTGCCAGCAGCGTAGGTGGGACTAGAGCAGATACGCAGTATTTT
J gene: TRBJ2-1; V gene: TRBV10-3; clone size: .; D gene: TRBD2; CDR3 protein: CAISESREVYEQFF; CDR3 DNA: TGTGCCATCAGTGAGAGCCGGGAGGTCTATGAGCAGTTCTTC
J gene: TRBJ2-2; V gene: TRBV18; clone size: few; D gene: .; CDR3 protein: CASSPRGTQNTGELFF; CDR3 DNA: TGTGCCAGCTCACCACGGGGGACACAGAACACCGGGGAGCTGTTTTTT
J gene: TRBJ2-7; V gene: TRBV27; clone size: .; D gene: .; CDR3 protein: CASSLRGVDEQYF; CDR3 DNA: TGTGCCAGCAGTTTACGCGGGGTGGACGAGCAGTACTTC
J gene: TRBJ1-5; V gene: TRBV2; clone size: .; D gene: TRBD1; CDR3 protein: CASRRDRALNQPQHF; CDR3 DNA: TGTGCCAGCAGGCGGGACAGGGCCCTCAATCAGCCCCAGCATTTT
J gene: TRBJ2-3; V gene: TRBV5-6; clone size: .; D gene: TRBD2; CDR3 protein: CASSTWTRIGLVDTQYF; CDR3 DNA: TGTGCCAGCAGCACCTGGACTAGAATAGGTTTGGTAGATACGCAGTATTTT